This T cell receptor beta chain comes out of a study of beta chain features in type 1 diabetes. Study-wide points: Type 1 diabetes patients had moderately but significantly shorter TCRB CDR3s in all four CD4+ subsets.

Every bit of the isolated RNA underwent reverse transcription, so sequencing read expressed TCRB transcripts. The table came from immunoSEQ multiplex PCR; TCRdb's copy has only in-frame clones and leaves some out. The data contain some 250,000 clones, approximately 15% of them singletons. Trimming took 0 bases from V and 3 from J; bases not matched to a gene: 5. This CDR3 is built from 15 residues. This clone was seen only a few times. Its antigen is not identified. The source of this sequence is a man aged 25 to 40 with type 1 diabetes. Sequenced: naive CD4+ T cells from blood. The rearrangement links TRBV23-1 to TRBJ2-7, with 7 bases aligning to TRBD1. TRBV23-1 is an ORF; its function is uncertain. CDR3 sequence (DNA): TGCGCCAGCAGTCAATCGGAGACAGGGATCTACGAGCAGTACTTC. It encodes CASSQSETGIYEQYF.